This passage covers 2 T cell receptor beta chains from one sample sequenced in a study of control samples from healthy donors and cancer patients. Method: immunoSEQ multiplex PCR; TCRdb's copy keeps in-frame clones and lacks some. The table records 150,000 or so clones, 80% to 95% of them present only once. The sample comprised blood. The receptors originated from a young man in good health.

This clone has a single count. This sequence joins TRBV5-1 and TRBJ1-5, with D perhaps matching TRBD1 (5 bases). Germline-derived CDR1 and CDR2 are SGHRS and YFSETQ. The V end lost 4 bases, the J end lost 2 bases, and 16 bases lay between the germline ends. The CDR3 consists of 16 residues. The CDR3 is CASSPGRGRGNQPQHF. The CDR3 DNA reads TGCGCCAGCAGCCCCGGGAGGGGTCGGGGCAATCAGCCCCAGCATTTT.

This clone was observed once. This sequence joins TRBV6-5 and TRBJ1-5; D not resolved. The length of the CDR3 is 15 residues. Germline values: CDR1 MNHEY, CDR2 SVGAGI. Trimming took off 0 bases at V and 6 bases at J, with 12 bases between the two ends. This CDR3 is CASSYSIRVGQPQHF. In DNA, the CDR3 is TGTGCCAGCAGTTACTCGATTCGGGTTGGTCAGCCCCAGCATTTT.